This T cell receptor beta chain was captured by sequencing in a study of CD8+ T cells in alopecia areata. As for this clone: Its antigen is still unknown.

Isolated RNA was reverse transcribed into cDNA used as the sequencing template. The assay was immunoSEQ multiplex PCR, and TCRdb's table has in-frame clones only and misses some. Seen here are some 210,000 clones, 50% to 70% observed once, and the top ten hold around 0.46%. General observations from the study: Normal skin's resident alphabeta T cells are also sequenced in scalp samples.

The V gene lost 5 bases and the J gene lost 5 bases, with 9 bases spanning the gap. Per germline, CDR1 SGHAT and CDR2 FQNNGV. The CDR3 covers 13 residues. The chain recombines TRBV11-2 with TRBJ1-4; tentatively, D is TRBD1 (6 bases). This clonotype originated in a human donor with alopecia areata. The sequenced sample was CD4+ T cells sorted from blood, obtained at week 0. The CDR3 loop reads CASSRGANEKLFF. The CDR3 bases are TGTGCCAGCAGCCGGGGGGCAAATGAAAAACTGTTTTTT.